What follows are 26 T cell receptor beta chains derived from one specimen sequenced in a study of cytotoxic CD8 clonotypes in ibrutinib-treated CLL. Generated by immunoSEQ multiplex PCR, the TCRdb table keeps only in-frame clones and is missing some. The sample has about 15,000 clones; roughly 66% are singletons. The input for sequencing was PBMCs, taken before ibrutinib treatment. All receptors derive from a human donor with chronic lymphocytic leukemia.

By proportion, this clone is medium-sized. The genes are TRBV29-1 and TRBJ2-1, with TRBD2 as a possible D gene (5 bases). The CDR3 sequence is 14 residues long. Germline lookup yields CDR1 SQVTM and CDR2 ANQGSEA. Trimming shortened V by 7 bases and J by 0 bases, and 13 bases separated the two germline ends. The CDR3 sequence is CSATRRSSYNEQFF. In DNA form, the CDR3 reads TGCAGCGCAACTAGGCGGAGCTCCTACAATGAGCAGTTCTTC.

The chain couples TRBV10-3 to TRBJ1-1; 9 bases line up with TRBD1. Per the germline V gene, CDR1 is ENHRY and CDR2 is SYGVKD. The CDR3 runs 11 residues. In DNA, the CDR3 is TGTGCATGCTCAGTCGGACAGGGGGCTTTCTTT. This codes for CACSVGQGAFF.

The chain couples TRBV6-5 to TRBJ1-5; 11 nucleotides match TRBD1. Germline loops: CDR1 MNHEY, CDR2 SVGAGI. Trimming at V came to 5 bases and at J to 5 bases, leaving 5 bases not matched to a gene. The CDR3 runs to 15 residues. In DNA, the CDR3 is TGTGCCAGCAGTCCCGGACAGGGGGCTTATCAGCCCCAGCATTTT. It yields the protein CASSPGQGAYQPQHF.

This chain links TRBV5-1 with TRBJ1-2; no clear D gene. Trimming stripped 2 bases from V and 2 bases from J, with 16 bases between. This CDR3 has 16 residues. CDR1 SGHRS and CDR2 YFSETQ come from the germline V gene. The chain's CDR3 is CASSLSSRTPNYGYTF. CDR3 bases: TGCGCCAGCAGCTTATCTTCAAGGACTCCAAACTATGGCTACACCTTC.

The J gene is TRBJ2-5, the V gene TRBV28; TRBD1 aligns across 8 bases. CDR1 is MDHEN and CDR2 is SYDVKM in the germline V gene. V trimming: 2 bases; J trimming: 6 bases; junction bases outside the gene matches: 14. The CDR3 has 17 amino acids. CDR3 protein: CASSLSKRSGGRKTQYF. The CDR3 DNA follows: TGTGCCAGCAGTTTAAGTAAGAGGTCAGGGGGCCGGAAGACCCAGTACTTC.

This sequence joins TRBV14 and TRBJ2-5; 8 bases align to TRBD2. The germline V gene encodes CDR1 SGHDN and CDR2 FVKESK. The CDR3 consists of 15 residues. Unmatched junction bases numbered 5, after V lost 1 base and J lost 4 bases. CDR3 sequence: CASSQVGLGRETQYF. The CDR3 region has the DNA TGTGCCAGCAGCCAAGTGGGACTAGGCAGAGAGACCCAGTACTTC.

The V and J genes are TRBV27 and TRBJ1-6; the D is unclear. This CDR3 spans 13 amino acids. From germline, CDR1 is MNHEY and CDR2 SMNVEV (reference sequence). V lost 0 bases and J 4 bases, leaving 1 base between the germline ends. CDR3: CASSLSYNSPLHF. In DNA form, the CDR3 reads TGTGCCAGCAGTTTATCTTATAATTCACCCCTCCACTTT.

This chain links TRBV5-1 with TRBJ2-5; D not certain. The V gene's germline CDR1 is SGHRS and CDR2 YFSETQ. This CDR3 is built from 11 residues. Trimming shortened V by 3 bases and J by 1 base, and 1 base separated the two germline ends. The CDR3 bases are TGCGCCAGCAGCTCCCAAGAGACCCAGTACTTC. Residues: CASSSQETQYF.

V and J are TRBV7-2 and TRBJ2-1; tentatively, D is TRBD1 (5 bases). The germline gives CDR1 SGHTA, CDR2 FQGNSA. The CDR3 runs 12 residues. Trimming removed 4 bases from V and 13 bases from J, with 14 bases in between. Written as DNA, the CDR3 is TGTGCCAGCAGCTCGCGACAGTCCGATCAGTTCTTC. Translation: CASSSRQSDQFF. Full variable domain (missing parts from reference TRBV7-2 and TRBJ2-1): GAGVSQSPSNKVTEKGKDVELRCDPISGHTALYWYRQSLGQGLEFLIYFQGNSAPDKSGLPSDRFSAERTGGSVSTLTIQRTQQEDSAVYLCASSSRQSDQFFGPGTRLTVL.

V is TRBV6-6 and J is TRBJ1-4; D ambiguous. V dropped 6 bases and J dropped 2 bases, with 13 bases sitting between them. Looked up from germline, CDR1 is MNHNY and CDR2 is SVGAGI (reference sequence). The length of the CDR3 is 15 residues. The CDR3 DNA follows: TGTGCCAGCAGGCCGCCATTCAGCACTAATGAAAAACTGTTTTTT. This translates into CASRPPFSTNEKLFF.

The V gene is TRBV7-2, the J gene TRBJ1-4, with 11 bases aligning to TRBD1. The CDR3 sequence is 18 residues long. CDR1 is SGHTA and CDR2 is FQGNSA in the germline V gene. The J segment lost 0 bases and the V segment lost 5 bases, leaving 8 bases of the junction unmatched. The CDR3 nucleotides are TGTGCCAGCAGCCCCCGGGACAGGGGGTACGCAACTAATGAAAAACTGTTTTTT. It yields the protein CASSPRDRGYATNEKLFF. Full variable domain (remainder filled in from reference TRBV7-2 and TRBJ1-4): GAGVSQSPSNKVTEKGKDVELRCDPISGHTALYWYRQSLGQGLEFLIYFQGNSAPDKSGLPSDRFSAERTGGSVSTLTIQRTQQEDSAVYLCASSPRDRGYATNEKLFFGSGTQLSVL.

This clone was observed a few times. This rearrangement joins TRBV7-9 to TRBJ1-2; 8 bases line up with TRBD1. The CDR3 is made up of 14 amino acids. J was trimmed by 7 bases and V by 5 bases; bases with no gene match: 9. Looked up from germline, CDR1 is SEHNR and CDR2 is FQNEAQ (reference sequence). The DNA of the CDR3 is TGTGCCAGCAGCCCCCCAGGGGGCGCAGGTGGCTACACCTTC. Translated: CASSPPGGAGGYTF.

The chain recombines TRBV19 with TRBJ2-1, with 12 bases lining up with TRBD2. The junction had 7 bases not matched to a gene; V was cut back by 2 bases and J by 8 bases. The CDR3 covers 16 residues. Germline assignment: CDR1 LNHDA and CDR2 SQIVND (reference sequence). This CDR3 reads CASSIQLAGGRDEQFF. The CDR3 bases are TGTGCCAGTAGTATACAGCTAGCGGGGGGGAGGGATGAGCAGTTCTTC.

CDR3: CASSLTAPGANVLTF. The CDR3 nucleotides read TGTGCCAGCAGCTTGACAGCACCTGGGGCCAACGTCCTGACTTTC. J is TRBJ2-6 and V is TRBV7-8, with D possibly matching TRBD1 (5 bases). The CDR3 runs to 15 residues. V was trimmed by 3 bases and J by 2 bases, leaving 8 bases between them. Germline CDR1 reads SGHVS; CDR2 reads FQNEAQ.

The V and J genes are TRBV15 and TRBJ2-4; 8 positions agree with TRBD1. Germline values: CDR1 LNHNV, CDR2 YYDKDF (reference sequence). The CDR3 length is 14 residues. Trimming at V came to 4 bases and at J to 8 bases, leaving 7 bases not matched to a gene. CDR3 sequence: CATSTSDRVDIQYF. The CDR3 DNA reads as TGTGCCACCAGCACCTCGGACAGGGTTGACATTCAGTACTTC.

This rearrangement joins TRBV25-1 to TRBJ1-2, with 10 bases that match TRBD1. Germline V gives CDR1 MGHDK, CDR2 SYGVNS. After removal of 4 bases from V and 5 bases from J, the junction contained 13 bases not matched to a gene. CDR3 length: 17 residues. CDR3 DNA sequence: TGTGCCAGCAGTGCATCAGGACAGGGGGGTTTTGGATATGGCTACACCTTC. Its protein is CASSASGQGGFGYGYTF.

This clone was found a few times. The chain couples TRBV5-4 to TRBJ1-1; D is perhaps TRBD1 (5 bases). Trimming shortened V by 1 base and J by 2 bases, and 12 bases separated the two germline ends. The CDR3 has 15 amino acids. Germline CDR1 reads SGHNT; CDR2 reads YYREEE (reference sequence). This CDR3 reads CASSLTSGRNTEAFF. CDR3 DNA sequence: TGTGCCAGCAGCTTGACGTCAGGGAGAAACACTGAAGCTTTCTTT.

By share, this clone ranks as medium-sized. This sequence joins TRBV5-1 and TRBJ1-5; D is uncertain. Trimming pared 0 bases from V and 5 bases from J, leaving 9 bases between. The CDR3 has 14 residues. Germline CDR1 reads SGHRS; CDR2 reads YFSETQ. The CDR3 DNA is TGCGCCAGCAGCTTGGAGGCTCTAGATCAGCCCCAGCATTTT. Translated, it gives CASSLEALDQPQHF. Based on the CDR3 plus reference TRBV5-1 and TRBJ1-5, the full variable domain is KAGVTQTPRYLIKTRGQQVTLSCSPISGHRSVSWYQQTPGQGLQFLFEYFSETQRNKGNFPGRFSGRQFSNSRSEMNVSTLELGDSALYLCASSLEALDQPQHFGDGTRLSIL.

The chain couples TRBV11-2 to TRBJ2-2, with 8 bases aligning to TRBD2. CDR3 length equals 17 residues. Germline V gives CDR1 SGHAT, CDR2 FQNNGV. The V and J ends lost 4 bases and 3 bases, in that order; junction bases with no gene match: 10. The CDR3 loop reads CASSSMGTSGYTGELFF. The CDR3 DNA reads TGTGCCAGCAGCTCCATGGGTACTAGCGGATACACCGGGGAGCTGTTTTTT.

As to this clone: This specimen includes other DNA sequences encoding the same CDR3. The rearrangement uses TRBV5-1 and TRBJ1-1; D is possibly TRBD1 (6 bases). The V and J ends lost 4 bases and 7 bases respectively, with 14 bases between them. The CDR3 is made up of 13 amino acids. Per the germline V gene, CDR1 is SGHRS and CDR2 is YFSETQ. The CDR3 here is CASSLKGGLEAFF. DNA of the CDR3: TGCGCCAGCAGCCTGAAGGGGGGTCTTGAAGCTTTCTTT.

This chain links TRBV7-2 with TRBJ2-7, with a possible D match to TRBD1 (5 bases). Trimming took 1 base from V and 5 from J, leaving 12 bases between them. Germline-derived CDR1 and CDR2 are SGHTA and FQGNSA. This CDR3 comprises 14 residues. The CDR3 coding sequence is TGTGCCAGCAGCTTAGTAGGAAAGGACAACGAGCAGTACTTC. Translated: CASSLVGKDNEQYF.

This clone was recorded a few times. The chain employs TRBV27 and TRBJ2-7, with TRBD1 matching 7 bases. J lost 6 bases, V lost 8 bases, and 7 bases had no gene match. The germline V gene encodes CDR1 MNHEY and CDR2 SMNVEV (reference sequence). The CDR3 is 12 residues long. CDR3 in amino acids: CASGTELGEQYF. DNA for the CDR3: TGTGCCAGCGGGACAGAGCTGGGCGAGCAGTACTTC.

Notes on this clone: Just one base apart from a much larger clone, this may be a read error. The chain links TRBV2 to TRBJ2-1; 14 bases line up with TRBD2. Per the germline V gene, CDR1 is SNHLY and CDR2 is FYNNEI. Trimming took 10 bases from V and 8 from J; bases not matched to a gene: 7. The CDR3 has 14 residues. In DNA, the CDR3 is TGTGCCAACAGACTAGCGGGGGGGCCCTATGAGCAGTTCTTC. Translating gives CANRLAGGPYEQFF.

The chain uses TRBV7-6 and TRBJ2-6, with no clear D. V lost 1 base and J 1 base, leaving 11 bases between the germline ends. CDR3 length: 17 amino acids. Per the germline V gene, CDR1 is SGHVS and CDR2 is FNYEAQ. CDR3: CASSLGSVGSGANVLTF. The CDR3 DNA is TGTGCCAGCAGCTTAGGGTCCGTGGGATCTGGGGCCAACGTCCTGACTTTC.

The J gene is TRBJ1-5, the V gene TRBV7-9; no clear D gene. CDR3 length: 13 residues. Deletions cut 7 bases from V and 8 bases from J, with 15 bases between. Germline V gene lookup returns CDR1 SEHNR and CDR2 FQNEAQ (reference sequence). The CDR3 DNA sequence: TGTGCCAGCACCTCGGGAGGGAATGAGCCCCAGCATTTT. It encodes CASTSGGNEPQHF.

By sample fraction, this clone is medium-sized (0.01 to 0.1%). The J gene is TRBJ1-2, the V gene TRBV4-1, with 8 nucleotides matching TRBD1. The germline V gene has CDR1 MGHRA and CDR2 YSYEKL. This CDR3 region has 14 residues. V lost 4 bases to trimming and J lost 6 bases; unmatched junction nucleotides: 7. Here the CDR3 reads CASSPWTGFDGYTF. The DNA of the CDR3 is TGCGCCAGCAGCCCCTGGACAGGGTTTGATGGCTACACCTTC.